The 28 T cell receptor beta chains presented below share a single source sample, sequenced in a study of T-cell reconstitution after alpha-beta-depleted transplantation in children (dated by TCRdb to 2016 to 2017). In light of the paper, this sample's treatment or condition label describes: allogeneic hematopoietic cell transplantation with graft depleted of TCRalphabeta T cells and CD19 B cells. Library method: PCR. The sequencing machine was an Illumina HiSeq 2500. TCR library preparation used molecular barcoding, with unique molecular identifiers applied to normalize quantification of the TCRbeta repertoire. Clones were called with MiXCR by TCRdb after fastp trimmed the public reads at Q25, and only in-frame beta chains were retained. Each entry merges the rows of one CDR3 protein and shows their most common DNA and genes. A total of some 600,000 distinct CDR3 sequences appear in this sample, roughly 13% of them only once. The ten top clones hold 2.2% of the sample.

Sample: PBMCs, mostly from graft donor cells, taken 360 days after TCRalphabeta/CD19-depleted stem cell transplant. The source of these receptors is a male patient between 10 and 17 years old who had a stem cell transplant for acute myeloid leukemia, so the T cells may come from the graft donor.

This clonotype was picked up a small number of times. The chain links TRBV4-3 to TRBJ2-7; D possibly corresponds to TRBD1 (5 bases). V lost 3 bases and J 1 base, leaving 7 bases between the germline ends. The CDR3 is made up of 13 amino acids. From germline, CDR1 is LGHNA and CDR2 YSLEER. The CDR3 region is CASSHRQSYEQYF. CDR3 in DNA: TGCGCCAGCAGCCACCGACAGTCCTACGAGCAGTACTTC.

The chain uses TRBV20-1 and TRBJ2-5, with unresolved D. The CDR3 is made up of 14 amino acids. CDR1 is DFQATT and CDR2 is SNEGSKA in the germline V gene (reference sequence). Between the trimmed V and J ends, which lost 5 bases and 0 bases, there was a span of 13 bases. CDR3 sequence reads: CSAHRLSYQETQYF. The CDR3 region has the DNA TGCAGTGCTCACCGCCTGTCGTACCAAGAGACCCAGTACTTC.

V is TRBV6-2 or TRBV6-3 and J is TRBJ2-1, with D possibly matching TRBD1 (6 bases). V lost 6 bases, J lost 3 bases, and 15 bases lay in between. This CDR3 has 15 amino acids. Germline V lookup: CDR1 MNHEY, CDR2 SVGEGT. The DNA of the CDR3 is TGTGCCAGCAGCGATGGACAGTTGGGCTACAATGAGCAGTTCTTC. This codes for CASSDGQLGYNEQFF.

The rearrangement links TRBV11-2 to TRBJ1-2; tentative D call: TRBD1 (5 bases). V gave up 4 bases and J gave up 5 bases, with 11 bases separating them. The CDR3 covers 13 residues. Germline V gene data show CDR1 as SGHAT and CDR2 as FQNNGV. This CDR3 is CASSSMGGYGYTF. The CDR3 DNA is TGTGCCAGCAGCTCCATGGGGGGTTATGGCTACACCTTC.

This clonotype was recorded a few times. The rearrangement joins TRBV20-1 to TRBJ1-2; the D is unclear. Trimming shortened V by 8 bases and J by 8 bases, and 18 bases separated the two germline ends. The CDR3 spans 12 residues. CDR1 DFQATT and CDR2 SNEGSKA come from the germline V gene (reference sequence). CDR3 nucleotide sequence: TGCAGTATTAGGCGGGGTTTCGAGGGCTACACCTTC. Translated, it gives CSIRRGFEGYTF.

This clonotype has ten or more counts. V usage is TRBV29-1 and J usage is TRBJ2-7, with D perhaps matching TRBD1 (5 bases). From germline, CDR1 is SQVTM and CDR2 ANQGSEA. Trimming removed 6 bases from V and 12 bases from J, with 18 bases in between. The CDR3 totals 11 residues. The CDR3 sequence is CSVERQSRTYF. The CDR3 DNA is TGCAGCGTCGAAAGACAGAGCCGTACGTACTTC.

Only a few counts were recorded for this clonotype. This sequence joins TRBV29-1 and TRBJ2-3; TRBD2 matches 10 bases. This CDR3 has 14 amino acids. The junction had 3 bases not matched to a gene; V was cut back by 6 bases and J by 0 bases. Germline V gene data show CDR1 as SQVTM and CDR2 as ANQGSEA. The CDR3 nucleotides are TGCAGCGTCGAACTAGCGGGGAGCACAGATACGCAGTATTTT. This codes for CSVELAGSTDTQYF.

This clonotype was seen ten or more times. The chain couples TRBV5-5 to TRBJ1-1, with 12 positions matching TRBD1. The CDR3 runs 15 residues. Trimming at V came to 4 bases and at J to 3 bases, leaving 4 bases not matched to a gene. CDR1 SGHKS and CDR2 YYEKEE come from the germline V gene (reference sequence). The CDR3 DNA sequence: TGTGCCAGCAGCCGGGACAGGGGGCGCGACACTGAAGCTTTCTTT. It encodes CASSRDRGRDTEAFF.

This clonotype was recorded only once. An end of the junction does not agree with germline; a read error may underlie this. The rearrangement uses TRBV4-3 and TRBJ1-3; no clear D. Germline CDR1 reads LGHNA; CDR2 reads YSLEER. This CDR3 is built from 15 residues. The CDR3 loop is CASSQERASGNTIHF. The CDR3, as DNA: TGCGCCAGCAGCCAAGAACGAGCCTCTGGAAACACCATACATTTT.

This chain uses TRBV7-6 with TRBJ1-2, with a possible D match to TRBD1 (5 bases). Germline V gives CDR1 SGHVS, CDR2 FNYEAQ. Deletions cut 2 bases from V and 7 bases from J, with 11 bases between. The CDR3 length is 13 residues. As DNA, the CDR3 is TGTGCCAGCAGCTTAACAGCGGGGGGTGGCTACACCTTC. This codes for CASSLTAGGGYTF.

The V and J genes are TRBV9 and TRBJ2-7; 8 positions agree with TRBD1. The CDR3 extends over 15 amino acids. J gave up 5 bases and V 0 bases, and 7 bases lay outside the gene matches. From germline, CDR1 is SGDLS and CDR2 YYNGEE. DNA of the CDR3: TGTGCCAGCAGCGTAGGAGGGGCAGGGGGCCACGAGCAGTACTTC. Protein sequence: CASSVGGAGGHEQYF.

The CDR3 region is CASSTRVPEITEAFF. CDR3 sequence (DNA): TGTGCCAGCAGTACCCGGGTTCCCGAGATAACTGAAGCTTTCTTT. The chain recombines TRBV28 with TRBJ1-1; D unclear. CDR3 length equals 15 residues. Germline V gives CDR1 MDHEN, CDR2 SYDVKM. Trimming shortened V by 5 bases and J by 5 bases, and 18 bases separated the two germline ends.

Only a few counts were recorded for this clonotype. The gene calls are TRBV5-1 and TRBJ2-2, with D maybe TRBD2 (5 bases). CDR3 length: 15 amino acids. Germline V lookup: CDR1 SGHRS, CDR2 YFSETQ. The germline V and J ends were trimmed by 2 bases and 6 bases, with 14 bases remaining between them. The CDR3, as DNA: TGCGCCAGCAGCTTAGCGGTTTCTGGCGCCGGGGAGCTGTTTTTT. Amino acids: CASSLAVSGAGELFF.

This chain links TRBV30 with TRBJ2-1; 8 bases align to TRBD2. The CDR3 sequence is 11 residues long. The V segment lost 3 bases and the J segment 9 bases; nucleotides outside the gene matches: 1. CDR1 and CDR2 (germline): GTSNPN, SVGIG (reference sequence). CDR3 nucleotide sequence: TGTGCCTGGAGACTAGCGGTTGAGCAGTTCTTC. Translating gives CAWRLAVEQFF.

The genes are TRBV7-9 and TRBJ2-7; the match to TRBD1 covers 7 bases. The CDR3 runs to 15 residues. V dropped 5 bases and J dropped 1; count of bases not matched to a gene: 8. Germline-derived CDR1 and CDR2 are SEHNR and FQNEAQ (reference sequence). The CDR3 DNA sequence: TGTGCCAGCAGCCGCCCGGGACAGACTTCCTACGAGCAGTACTTC. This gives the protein CASSRPGQTSYEQYF. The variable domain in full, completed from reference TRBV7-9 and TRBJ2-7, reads DTGVSQNPRHKITKRGQNVTFRCDPISEHNRLYWYRQTLGQGPEFLTYFQNEAQLEKSRLLSDRFSAERPKGSFSTLEIQRTEQGDSAMYLCASSRPGQTSYEQYFGPGTRLTVT.

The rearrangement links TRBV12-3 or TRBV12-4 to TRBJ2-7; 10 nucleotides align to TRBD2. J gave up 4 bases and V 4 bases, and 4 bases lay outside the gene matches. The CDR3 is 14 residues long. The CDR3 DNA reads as TGTGCCAGCAGTTCCGGGACTAGCGAGTACGAGCAGTACTTC. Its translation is CASSSGTSEYEQYF.

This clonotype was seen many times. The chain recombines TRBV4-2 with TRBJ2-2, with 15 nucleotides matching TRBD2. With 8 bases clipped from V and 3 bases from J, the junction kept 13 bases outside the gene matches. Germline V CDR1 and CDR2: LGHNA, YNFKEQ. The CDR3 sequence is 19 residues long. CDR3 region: CASRFWTSGRAMDTGELFF. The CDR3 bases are TGTGCCAGCCGATTTTGGACTAGCGGGAGGGCCATGGACACCGGGGAGCTGTTTTTT.

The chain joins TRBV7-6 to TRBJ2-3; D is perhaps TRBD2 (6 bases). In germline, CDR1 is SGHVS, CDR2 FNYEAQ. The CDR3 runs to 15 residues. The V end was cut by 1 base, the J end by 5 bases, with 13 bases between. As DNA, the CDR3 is TGTGCCAGCAGCTTAGTCGTGGGGCGGGAAGATACGCAGTATTTT. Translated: CASSLVVGREDTQYF. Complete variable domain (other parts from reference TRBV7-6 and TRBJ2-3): GAGVSQSPRYKVTKRGQDVALRCDPISGHVSLYWYRQALGQGPEFLTYFNYEAQQDKSGLPNDRFSAERPEGSISTLTIQRTEQRDSAMYRCASSLVVGREDTQYFGPGTRLTVL.

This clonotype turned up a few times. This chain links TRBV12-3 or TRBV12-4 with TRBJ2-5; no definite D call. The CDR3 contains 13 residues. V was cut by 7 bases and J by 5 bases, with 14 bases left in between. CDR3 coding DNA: TGTGCCAGCATCCCCCCTCCTGGGGAGACCCAGTACTTC. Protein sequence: CASIPPPGETQYF.

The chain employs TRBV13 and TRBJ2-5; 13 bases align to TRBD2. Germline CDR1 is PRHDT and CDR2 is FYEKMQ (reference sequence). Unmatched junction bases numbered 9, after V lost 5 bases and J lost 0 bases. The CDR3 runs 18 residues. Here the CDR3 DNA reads TGTGCCAGCAGCCCGACTAGCGGGAGGTCTATGTACCAAGAGACCCAGTACTTC. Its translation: CASSPTSGRSMYQETQYF. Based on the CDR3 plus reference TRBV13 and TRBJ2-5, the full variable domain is AAGVIQSPRHLIKEKRETATLKCYPIPRHDTVYWYQQGPGQDPQFLISFYEKMQSDKGSIPDRFSAQQFSDYHSELNMSSLELGDSALYFCASSPTSGRSMYQETQYFGPGTRLLVL.

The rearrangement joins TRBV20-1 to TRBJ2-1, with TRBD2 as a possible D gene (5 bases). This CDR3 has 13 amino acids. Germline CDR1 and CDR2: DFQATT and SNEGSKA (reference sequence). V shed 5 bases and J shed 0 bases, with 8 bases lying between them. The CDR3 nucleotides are TGCAGTGCTTATGGGAGCTCCTACAATGAGCAGTTCTTC. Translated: CSAYGSSYNEQFF.

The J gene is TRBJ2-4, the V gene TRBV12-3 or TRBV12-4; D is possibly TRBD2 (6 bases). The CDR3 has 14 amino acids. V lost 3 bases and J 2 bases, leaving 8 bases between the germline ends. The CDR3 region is CASSFGGTKNIQYF. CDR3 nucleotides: TGTGCCAGCAGTTTCGGAGGGACCAAAAACATTCAGTACTTC.

The CDR3 DNA follows: TGCAGCCAGTGGAGCCAAGAGACCCAGTACTTC. Translated, it gives CSQWSQETQYF. The chain recombines TRBV20-1 with TRBJ2-5, with unresolved D. This CDR3 spans 11 amino acids. Germline lookup yields CDR1 DFQATT and CDR2 SNEGSKA (reference sequence).

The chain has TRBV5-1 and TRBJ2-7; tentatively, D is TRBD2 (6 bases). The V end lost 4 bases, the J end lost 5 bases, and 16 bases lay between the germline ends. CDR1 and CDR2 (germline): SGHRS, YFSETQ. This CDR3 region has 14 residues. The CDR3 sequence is CASSTGLVRDEQYF. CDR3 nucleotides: TGCGCCAGCAGCACGGGACTGGTCCGGGACGAGCAGTACTTC.

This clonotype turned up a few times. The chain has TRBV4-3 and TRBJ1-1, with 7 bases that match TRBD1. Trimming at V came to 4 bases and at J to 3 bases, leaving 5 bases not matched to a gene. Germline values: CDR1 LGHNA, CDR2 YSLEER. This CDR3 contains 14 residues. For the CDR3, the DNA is TGCGCCAGCAGCCGCCGGGACAGTTACACTGAAGCTTTCTTT. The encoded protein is CASSRRDSYTEAFF.

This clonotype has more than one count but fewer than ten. Here the CDR3 DNA reads TGCAGTGCTAGAGTGGAGCCGGCGGGAGTTGGAAACATTCAGTACTTC. It translates to CSARVEPAGVGNIQYF. The rearrangement uses TRBV20-1 and TRBJ2-4, with TRBD2 identical over 7 bases. This CDR3 comprises 16 residues. Germline assignment: CDR1 DFQATT and CDR2 SNEGSKA (reference sequence). V lost 1 base and J lost 6; bases outside the gene matches: 12.

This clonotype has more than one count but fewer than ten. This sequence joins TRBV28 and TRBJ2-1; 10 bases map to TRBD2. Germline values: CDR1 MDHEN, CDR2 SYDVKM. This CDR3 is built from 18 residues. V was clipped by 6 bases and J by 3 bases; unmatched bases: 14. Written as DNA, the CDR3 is TGTGCCAGCAGCCTACCGGGGCTAGCGGGAGCAAACTACAATGAGCAGTTCTTC. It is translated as CASSLPGLAGANYNEQFF.

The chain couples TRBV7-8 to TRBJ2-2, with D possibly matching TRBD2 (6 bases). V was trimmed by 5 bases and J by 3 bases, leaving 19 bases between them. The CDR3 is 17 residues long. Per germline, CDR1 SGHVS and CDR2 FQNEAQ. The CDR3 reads CASSGRLGLPHTGELFF. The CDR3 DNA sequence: TGTGCCAGCAGCGGACGATTGGGACTCCCGCACACCGGGGAGCTGTTTTTT.